The T cell receptor (beta chain) described here comes from a study of low-dose radiotherapy and immunotherapy resistance in tumors. The overall study: Intravenous nivolumab 240 mg every two weeks plus ipilimumab 1 mg/kg every six weeks was given to patients. Starting cycle 1 day 1, oral aspirin 300 mg was given daily for four cycles.

This clonotype showed up just a few times. This CDR3 comprises 14 residues. Germline CDR1 reads LNHNV; CDR2 reads YYDKDF (reference sequence). The ends were cut back, 4 bases at V and 1 base at J, with 11 bases in the middle. Time point: after trial treatment. The sample's treatment: LDRT plus nivolumab, ipilimumab, low-dose cyclophosphamide and aspirin (RACIN trial). With TRAV- and TRBV-specific primers, first-strand cDNA was made, covering the alpha and beta chains. The TCRs were subjected to amplification over approximately 20 PCR cycles employing a constant-region primer in conjunction with a V-primer adapter. By in vitro transcription, the isolated mRNA was amplified. TCRdb re-analysed the reads in MiXCR, keeping a single row per CDR3 protein. The table has 100,000 or so distinct CDR3 sequences, around 20% seen once; the top ten hold roughly 3.9%.

Sequences were derived from PBMCs, sampled after low-dose radiotherapy plus immunotherapy. The V and J genes are TRBV15 and TRBJ2-7; D assignment may be TRBD1 or TRBD2 (5 bases each). The clonotype comes from a male donor with prostate cancer. CDR3 region: CATSKRDGSYEQYF. In nucleotides, the CDR3 is TGTGCCACCAGCAAAAGGGACGGGTCCTACGAGCAGTACTTC.